Following are 21 T cell receptor beta chains from one sample sequenced in a study of CD8 T cells in ankylosing spondylitis (TCRdb year 2017). Library preparation employed 5' RACE. Sequencing instrument: Illumina HiSeq 2500. TCRdb reprocessed the public reads (quality trimming at Q25 with fastp, clone calling with MiXCR) and kept in-frame beta chains. Duplicate CDR3 protein sequences are folded into a single record with the most common DNA and genes. For this sample the table gives 300,000 to 350,000 distinct CDR3 sequences, of which 20% were detected only once. The top ten constitute under 4% of the sample. Sequenced sample: blood, either unsorted or a sorted T cell fraction (not recorded which). These receptors were collected from a female donor with ankylosing spondylitis or in good health (not recorded which).

This clonotype was found a few times. The gene calls are TRBV5-1 and TRBJ2-2; 11 bases match TRBD1. V lost 3 bases to trimming and J lost 3 bases; unmatched junction nucleotides: 1. The length of the CDR3 is 15 residues. In germline, CDR1 is SGHRS, CDR2 YFSETQ. The CDR3 DNA sequence: TGCGCCAGCAGCTGGGGACAGGGGGACACCGGGGAGCTGTTTTTT. The encoded protein is CASSWGQGDTGELFF.

The V gene is TRBV5-4, the J gene TRBJ2-3; D ambiguous. From germline, CDR1 is SGHNT and CDR2 YYREEE (reference sequence). The ends were cut back, 0 bases at V and 6 bases at J, with 8 bases in the middle. The CDR3 length is 13 residues. CDR3 bases: TGTGCCAGCAGCTTGGAGTCCCAGGATACGCAGTATTTT. It is translated as CASSLESQDTQYF. Supplemented by reference TRBV5-4 and TRBJ2-3, the full variable domain reads ETGVTQSPTHLIKTRGQQVTLRCSSQSGHNTVSWYQQALGQGPQFIFQYYREEENGRGNFPPRFSGLQFPNYSSELNVNALELDDSALYLCASSLESQDTQYFGPGTRLTVL.

There are a few counts of this clonotype. The chain has TRBV18 and TRBJ2-2, with D unresolved. From germline, CDR1 is KGHSH and CDR2 LQKENI. V lost 3 bases to trimming and J lost 5 bases, with 10 bases between them. CDR3 length: 14 amino acids. The CDR3 loop reads CASSPELGTGELFF. CDR3 DNA: TGTGCCAGCTCACCCGAGCTAGGGACCGGGGAGCTGTTTTTT.

In this sample, this clonotype turned up a few times. One junction end disagrees with the germline gene, perhaps due to a read error. The chain combines TRBV7-9 with TRBJ1-1; no reliable D call. Germline V gives CDR1 SEHNR, CDR2 FQNEAQ (reference sequence). This CDR3 is 11 amino acids long. For the CDR3, the DNA is TGTGCCAGCAGCTTAGACGGGGAGGCGCTCTTT. Translated: CASSLDGEALF.

The chain carries TRBV7-9 and TRBJ2-7; 9 nucleotides line up with TRBD2. The ends lost 2 bases at V and 7 bases at J; junction bases unmatched: 3. Germline assignment: CDR1 SEHNR and CDR2 FQNEAQ (reference sequence). The CDR3 is made up of 13 amino acids. The CDR3 spells CASSLRTSAEQYF. CDR3 nucleotides: TGTGCCAGCAGCTTAAGGACTAGCGCAGAGCAGTACTTC.

This clonotype was seen only a few times. The chain couples TRBV5-1 to TRBJ2-1; TRBD2 matches 7 bases. This CDR3 region has 16 residues. Germline trimming cut 0 bases from V and 0 bases from J; bases unmatched to any gene: 3. Germline values: CDR1 SGHRS, CDR2 YFSETQ. CDR3 DNA: TGCGCCAGCAGCTTGGATGGCGGGGGCTCCTACAATGAGCAGTTCTTC. Amino acid sequence: CASSLDGGGSYNEQFF.

This clonotype occurred a few times. The germline gene is not matched at one end of the junction; a read error may be the cause. The chain uses TRBV3-1 and TRBJ2-1, with D possibly TRBD2 on 7 matching bases. The CDR3 sequence is 15 residues long. Germline CDR1 is LGHDT and CDR2 is YNNKEL (reference sequence). The CDR3 is CASSQDGLGRGHSIF. The CDR3 DNA reads TGTGCCAGCAGCCAGGACGGTTTAGGGCGGGGGCATTCGATCTTC.

This clonotype was counted between two and nine times. The V call is TRBV6-1, the J call TRBJ2-5; D not resolved. The CDR3 contains 13 residues. V was pared by 9 bases and J by 0 bases, with 11 bases between. The germline CDR1 and CDR2 sequences are MNHNS and SASEGT. The CDR3 here is CASHTVYQETQYF. CDR3 nucleotide sequence: TGTGCCAGTCATACAGTGTACCAAGAGACCCAGTACTTC.

V is TRBV7-2 and J is TRBJ2-1; 14 bases line up with TRBD2. Trimming cost V 3 bases and J 13 bases; bases outside gene matches: 5. This CDR3 is built from 14 residues. The V gene's germline CDR1 is SGHTA and CDR2 FQGNSA. This CDR3 reads CASSLAGLAGEQFF. The CDR3 DNA is TGTGCCAGCAGCTTGGCGGGACTAGCGGGAGAACAGTTCTTC. Full variable domain (outside the CDR3, taken from reference TRBV7-2 and TRBJ2-1): GAGVSQSPSNKVTEKGKDVELRCDPISGHTALYWYRQSLGQGLEFLIYFQGNSAPDKSGLPSDRFSAERTGGSVSTLTIQRTQQEDSAVYLCASSLAGLAGEQFFGPGTRLTVL.

The CDR3, as DNA: TGTGCCAGCAGTGATTGGGCCTACAATGAGCAGTTCTTC. Translating gives CASSDWAYNEQFF. The gene calls are TRBV6-1 and TRBJ2-1; D is uncertain. Per germline, CDR1 MNHNS and CDR2 SASEGT. The CDR3 has 13 residues. V gave up 3 bases and J gave up 2 bases, with 5 bases separating them.

At least ten counts were recorded for this clonotype. This rearrangement joins TRBV12-3 or TRBV12-4 to TRBJ2-2; D is tentatively TRBD1 or TRBD2 (5 bases each). The V gene lost 5 bases and the J gene lost 6 bases, with 10 bases spanning the gap. This CDR3 has 13 residues. The CDR3 nucleotides are TGTGCCAGCAGTCGGGACCAACCCGGGGAGCTGTTTTTT. This translates into CASSRDQPGELFF.

As to this clonotype: At one end the junction does not follow the germline gene, possibly because of a read error. The rearrangement uses TRBV7-2 and TRBJ1-6; TRBD1 aligns across 7 bases. This CDR3 contains 12 residues. The germline gives CDR1 SGHTA, CDR2 FQGNSA. The DNA for the CDR3 is TGTGCCAGCAGCTTGGGACAGCTACCCCTCTACTTT. Its translation: CASSLGQLPLYF.

Ten or more counts support this clonotype. The rearrangement links TRBV12-3 or TRBV12-4 to TRBJ1-5, with D possibly matching TRBD1 (5 bases). The CDR3 has 14 residues. V was shortened by 1 base and J by 4 bases, with 8 bases between the two germline ends. CDR3 DNA sequence: TGTGCCAGCAGTTTAGGGCAGGGAAATCAGCCCCAGCATTTT. It yields the protein CASSLGQGNQPQHF.

This clonotype was observed many times. The DNA for the CDR3 is TGCAGCGTTAAAGCTAGCGGGAGGTACAATGAGCAGTTCTTC. Protein: CSVKASGRYNEQFF. V gene TRBV29-1 combines with J gene TRBJ2-1; TRBD2 aligns across 11 bases. After removal of 5 bases from V and 4 bases from J, the junction contained 4 bases not matched to a gene. The CDR3 runs 14 residues. The germline gives CDR1 SQVTM, CDR2 ANQGSEA.

The chain joins TRBV27 to TRBJ2-7, with 10 positions matching TRBD2. Germline V lookup: CDR1 MNHEY, CDR2 SMNVEV (reference sequence). Trimming cost V 1 base and J 0 bases; bases outside gene matches: 3. This CDR3 is 16 amino acids long. The CDR3 here is CASSLYPSGSSYEQYF. The CDR3 DNA sequence: TGTGCCAGCAGTTTATATCCTAGCGGGAGCTCCTACGAGCAGTACTTC.

This clonotype was counted many times. The chain carries TRBV7-9 and TRBJ1-1; 7 nucleotides align to TRBD1. This CDR3 is 15 amino acids long. The V gene end was trimmed by 2 bases and the J gene end by 2 bases; junction bases not matched to a gene: 5. The germline gives CDR1 SEHNR, CDR2 FQNEAQ (reference sequence). CDR3 sequence reads: CASSLKGARNTEAFF. CDR3 nucleotide sequence: TGTGCCAGCAGCTTAAAGGGGGCGCGTAACACTGAAGCTTTCTTT.

The chain couples TRBV11-1 to TRBJ2-1; D gene unclear. This CDR3 has 12 residues. Trimming shortened V by 5 bases and J by 9 bases, and 11 bases separated the two germline ends. Germline V gene lookup returns CDR1 SGHAT and CDR2 FQDESV (reference sequence). The CDR3 here is CASSLDVGEQFF. Here the CDR3 DNA reads TGTGCCAGCAGCCTAGACGTAGGTGAGCAGTTCTTC.

V is TRBV19 and J is TRBJ1-2; possibly TRBD1 for D (5 bases). Germline values: CDR1 LNHDA, CDR2 SQIVND (reference sequence). Trimming cost V 4 bases and J 5 bases, with 14 bases left between them. The length of the CDR3 is 14 residues. CDR3 amino acids: CASSRGTNRYGYTF. In DNA form, the CDR3 reads TGTGCCAGTAGTAGGGGGACGAATCGATATGGCTACACCTTC.

In its sample, this clonotype was seen many times. The chain combines TRBV29-1 with TRBJ2-5; TRBD1 might be the D (6 bases). The CDR3 runs to 13 residues. V lost 3 bases and J 5 bases, leaving 13 bases between the germline ends. Germline values: CDR1 SQVTM, CDR2 ANQGSEA. The CDR3: CSVEYRAAETQYF. The CDR3 DNA follows: TGCAGCGTTGAGTACAGGGCAGCGGAGACCCAGTACTTC.

This clonotype was picked up many times. The chain combines TRBV12-3 or TRBV12-4 with TRBJ1-6, with 9 bases identical to TRBD1. V was clipped by 3 bases and J by 7 bases; unmatched bases: 1. The CDR3 runs 14 residues. The CDR3 DNA follows: TGTGCCAGCAGTTTGACAGGGGGAAATTCACCCCTCCACTTT. This sequence encodes CASSLTGGNSPLHF.

This rearrangement joins TRBV15 to TRBJ2-7; 12 nucleotides agree with TRBD2. This CDR3 has 15 amino acids. Unmatched junction bases numbered 5, after V lost 2 bases and J lost 6 bases. Per the germline V gene, CDR1 is LNHNV and CDR2 is YYDKDF (reference sequence). The DNA for the CDR3 is TGTGCCACCAGCAGATCCGGACTAGCGGGACGCGAGCAGTACTTC. This encodes CATSRSGLAGREQYF.